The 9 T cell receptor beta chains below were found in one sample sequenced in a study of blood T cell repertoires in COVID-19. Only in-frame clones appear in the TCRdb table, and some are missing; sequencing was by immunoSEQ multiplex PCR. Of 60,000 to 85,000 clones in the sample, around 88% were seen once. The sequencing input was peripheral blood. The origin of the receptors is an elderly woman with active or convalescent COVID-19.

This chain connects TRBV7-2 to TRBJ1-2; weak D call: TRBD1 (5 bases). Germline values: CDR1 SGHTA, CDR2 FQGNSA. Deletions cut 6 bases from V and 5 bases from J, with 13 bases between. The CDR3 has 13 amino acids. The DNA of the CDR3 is TGTGCCAGCAGTCCGCAGGGCCCTTATGGCTACACCTTC. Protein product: CASSPQGPYGYTF.

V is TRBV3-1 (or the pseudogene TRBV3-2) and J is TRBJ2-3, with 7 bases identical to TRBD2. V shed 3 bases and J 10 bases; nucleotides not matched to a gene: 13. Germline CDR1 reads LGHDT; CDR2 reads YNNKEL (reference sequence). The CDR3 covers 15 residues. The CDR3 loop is CASSQPHQRGVAQYF. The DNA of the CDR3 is TGTGCCAGCAGCCAGCCCCACCAGCGGGGTGTTGCGCAGTATTTT.

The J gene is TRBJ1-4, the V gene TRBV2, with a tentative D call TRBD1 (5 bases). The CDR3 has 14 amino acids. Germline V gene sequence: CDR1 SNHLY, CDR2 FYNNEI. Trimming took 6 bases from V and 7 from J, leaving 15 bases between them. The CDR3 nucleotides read TGTGCCAGCAGGATACAGGTCCTTAGTGAAAAACTGTTTTTT. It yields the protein CASRIQVLSEKLFF.

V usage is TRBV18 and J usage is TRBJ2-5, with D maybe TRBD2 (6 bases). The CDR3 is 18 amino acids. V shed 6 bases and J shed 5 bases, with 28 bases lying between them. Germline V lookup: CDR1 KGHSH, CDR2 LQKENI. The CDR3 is CASSARSLTGSRGETQYF. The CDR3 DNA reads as TGTGCCAGCTCGGCGCGGTCCCTTACCGGGAGTCGTGGGGAGACCCAGTACTTC.

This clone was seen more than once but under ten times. DNA of the CDR3: TGTGCCAGCAGTCGAGCCGGGACAGATCTGTACAATGAGCAGTTCTTC. It yields the protein CASSRAGTDLYNEQFF. The chain joins TRBV5-4 to TRBJ2-1; the match to TRBD1 covers 7 bases. The germline gives CDR1 SGHNT, CDR2 YYREEE (reference sequence). The CDR3 spans 16 residues. The V gene end was trimmed by 5 bases and the J gene end by 4 bases; junction bases not matched to a gene: 12.

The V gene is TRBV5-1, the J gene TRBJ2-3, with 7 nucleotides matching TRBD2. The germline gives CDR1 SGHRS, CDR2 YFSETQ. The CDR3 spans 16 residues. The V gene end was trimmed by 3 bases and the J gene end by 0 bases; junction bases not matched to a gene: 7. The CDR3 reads CASSWEGPLSTDTQYF. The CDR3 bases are TGCGCCAGCAGCTGGGAGGGCCCTCTCAGCACAGATACGCAGTATTTT.

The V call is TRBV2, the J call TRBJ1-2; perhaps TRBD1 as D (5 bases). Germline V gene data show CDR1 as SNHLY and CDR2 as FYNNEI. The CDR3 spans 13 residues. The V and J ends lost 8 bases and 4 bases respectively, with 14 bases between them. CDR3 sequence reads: CASSLGGTYGYTF. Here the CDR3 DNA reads TGTGCCAGCTCCCTCGGGGGGACCTATGGCTACACCTTC. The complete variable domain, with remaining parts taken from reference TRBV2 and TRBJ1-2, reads EPEVTQTPSHQVTQMGQEVILRCVPISNHLYFYWYRQILGQKVEFLVSFYNNEISEKSEIFDDQFSVERPDGSNFTLKIRSTKLEDSAMYFCASSLGGTYGYTFGSGTRLTVV.

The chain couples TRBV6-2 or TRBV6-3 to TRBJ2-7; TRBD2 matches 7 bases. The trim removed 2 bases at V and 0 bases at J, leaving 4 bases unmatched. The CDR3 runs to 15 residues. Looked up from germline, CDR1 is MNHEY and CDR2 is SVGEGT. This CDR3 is CASSYVGGSSYEQYF. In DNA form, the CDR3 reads TGTGCCAGCAGTTACGTCGGCGGGAGCTCCTACGAGCAGTACTTC.

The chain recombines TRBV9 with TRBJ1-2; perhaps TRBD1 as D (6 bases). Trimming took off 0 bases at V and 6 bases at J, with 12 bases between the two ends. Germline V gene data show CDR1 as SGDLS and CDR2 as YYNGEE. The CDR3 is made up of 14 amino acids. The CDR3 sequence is CASSVGGGRDGYTF. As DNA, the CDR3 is TGTGCCAGCAGCGTAGGTGGGGGCCGGGATGGCTACACCTTC.